This TCR beta chain was observed in a study of glioma-infiltrating T cells after dendritic cell vaccination. On the study more broadly: Dendritic cells derived from monocytes and pulsed with autologous tumor lysate formed the vaccine.

As for time point: after dendritic cell vaccination, including at tumor progression/relapse. Profiled with immunoSEQ multiplex PCR; TCRdb holds only in-frame clones, not every one. The repertoire includes 90,000 to 110,000 clones, 90% of them detected once, and more than 2.5% sits in the top ten. Germline V gives CDR1 SGHTA, CDR2 FQGNSA. CDR3 length equals 15 residues. The ends lost 5 bases at V and 7 bases at J; junction bases unmatched: 11. This clonotype was obtained from a human donor with glioblastoma. The chain recombines TRBV7-2 with TRBJ2-7, with 10 bases matching TRBD2. The starting material was blood, obtained after dendritic cell vaccination. The CDR3 DNA follows: TGTGCCAGCAGCCCCCGTACTAGCGGGAAGGAAGAGCAGTACTTC. It is translated as CASSPRTSGKEEQYF.